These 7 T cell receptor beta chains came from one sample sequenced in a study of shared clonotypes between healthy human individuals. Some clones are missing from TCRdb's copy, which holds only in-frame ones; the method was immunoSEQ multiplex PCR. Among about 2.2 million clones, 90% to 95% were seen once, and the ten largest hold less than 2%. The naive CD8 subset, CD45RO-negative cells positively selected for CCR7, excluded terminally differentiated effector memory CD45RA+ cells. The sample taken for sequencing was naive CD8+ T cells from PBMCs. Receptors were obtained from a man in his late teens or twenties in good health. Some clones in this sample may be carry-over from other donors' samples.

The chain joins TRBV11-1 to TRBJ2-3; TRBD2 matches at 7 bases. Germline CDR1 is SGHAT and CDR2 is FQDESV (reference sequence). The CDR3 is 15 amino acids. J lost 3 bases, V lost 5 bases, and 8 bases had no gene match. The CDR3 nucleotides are TGTGCCAGCAGCGACGCACTAGCGCGGACAGATACGCAGTATTTT. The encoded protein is CASSDALARTDTQYF.

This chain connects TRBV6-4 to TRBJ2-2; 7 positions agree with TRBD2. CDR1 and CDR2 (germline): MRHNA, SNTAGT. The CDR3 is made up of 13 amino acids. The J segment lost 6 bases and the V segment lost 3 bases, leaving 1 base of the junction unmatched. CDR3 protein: CASSDGGAGELFF. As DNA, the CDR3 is TGTGCCAGCAGTGATGGGGGGGCCGGGGAGCTGTTTTTT.

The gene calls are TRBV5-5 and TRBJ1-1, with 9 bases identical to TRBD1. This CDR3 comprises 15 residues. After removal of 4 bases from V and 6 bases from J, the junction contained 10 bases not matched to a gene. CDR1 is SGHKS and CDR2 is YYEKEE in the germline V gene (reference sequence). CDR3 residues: CASSPRTGVGPEAFF. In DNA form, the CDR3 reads TGTGCCAGCAGCCCCCGGACAGGGGTGGGACCTGAAGCTTTCTTT.

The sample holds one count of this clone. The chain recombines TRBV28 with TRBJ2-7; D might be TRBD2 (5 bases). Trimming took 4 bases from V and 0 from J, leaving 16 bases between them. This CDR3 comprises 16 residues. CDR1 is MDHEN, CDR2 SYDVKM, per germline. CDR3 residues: CASSSPGVTSSYEQYF. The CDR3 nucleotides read TGTGCCAGCAGTTCCCCCGGGGTGACCAGCTCCTACGAGCAGTACTTC.

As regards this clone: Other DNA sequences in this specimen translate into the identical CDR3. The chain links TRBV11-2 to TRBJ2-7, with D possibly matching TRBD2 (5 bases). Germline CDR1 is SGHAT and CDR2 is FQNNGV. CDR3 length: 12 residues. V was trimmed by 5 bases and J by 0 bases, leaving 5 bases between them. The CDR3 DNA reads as TGTGCCAGCAGCGGGAGCTCCTACGAGCAGTACTTC. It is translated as CASSGSSYEQYF.

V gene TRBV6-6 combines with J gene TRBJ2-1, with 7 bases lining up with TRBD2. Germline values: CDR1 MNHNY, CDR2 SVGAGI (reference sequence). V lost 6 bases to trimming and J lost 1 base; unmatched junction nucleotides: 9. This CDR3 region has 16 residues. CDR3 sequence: CASRLGPGGSYNEQFF. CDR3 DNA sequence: TGTGCCAGCAGACTCGGGCCGGGGGGTTCCTACAATGAGCAGTTCTTC.

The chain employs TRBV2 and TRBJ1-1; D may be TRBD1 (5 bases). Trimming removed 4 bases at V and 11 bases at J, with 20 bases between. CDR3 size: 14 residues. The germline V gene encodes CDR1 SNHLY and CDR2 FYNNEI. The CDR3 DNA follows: TGTGCCAGCAGTGGTATTGAGGGGAGGTTAGAGGCTTTCTTT. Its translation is CASSGIEGRLEAFF.